The present entry profiles one TCR beta chain with its context. The data were obtained in a study of blood T cell repertoires in COVID-19. This table comes from immunoSEQ multiplex PCR, and its TCRdb copy is limited to in-frame clones, with some not included. The sample includes 250,000 to 350,000 clones, around 90% of them seen just once. The CDR3 runs 14 residues. The germline CDR1 and CDR2 sequences are MNHEY and SVGEGT. The V gene lost 3 bases and the J gene lost 0 bases, with 5 bases spanning the gap. The sequenced material came from peripheral blood. The V gene is TRBV6-2 or TRBV6-3, the J gene TRBJ1-4; D is unresolved. This clonotype originated in a man aged 18 to 29 who had recovered from COVID-19. The CDR3 reads CASSYRATNEKLFF. The CDR3, as DNA: TGTGCCAGCAGTTATCGGGCAACTAATGAAAAACTGTTTTTT.